The next 14 T cell receptor beta chains were all read from a single sample in a study of T cell repertoires in cytomegalovirus infection (dated by TCRdb to the late 2010s). These receptors' antigens are unknown. These reads were obtained on an Illumina HiSeq 1500. TCRdb trimmed the raw reads at Q25, called clones with MiXCR and kept productive beta chains. Rows matching on CDR3 protein sequence are summarized as one entry with the most common DNA and genes. The sample has 650,000 to 850,000 distinct CDR3 sequences on record, roughly 29% of them singletons. The biggest ten clones account for around 13% of the sample. The intended sense of this specimen's treatment or condition label: in vitro stimulation with specific CMV peptide epitopes to enrich CMV-specific T cells. The source material was cultured CD8+ T cells from PBMCs, sampled from culture after CMV antigen stimulation. Receptors originate from a human donor in good health (CMV status not recorded). Some clones in this sample may be carry-over from other donors' samples.

This clonotype was detected once. This chain connects TRBV6-8 to TRBJ1-1, with TRBD1 matching over 7 bases. Trimming at V came to 3 bases and at J to 4 bases, leaving 8 bases not matched to a gene. Germline assignment: CDR1 MNHGY and CDR2 SAAAGT. CDR3 length equals 15 residues. DNA of the CDR3: TGTGCCAGCAGTTATCCTCCAGGGGGGATCACTGAAGCTTTCTTT. The encoded protein is CASSYPPGGITEAFF.

There are a few counts of this clonotype. The chain has TRBV20-1 and TRBJ1-2; D is perhaps TRBD1 (5 bases). V gave up 5 bases and J gave up 0 bases, with 10 bases separating them. The germline V gene encodes CDR1 DFQATT and CDR2 SNEGSKA (reference sequence). The CDR3 runs 13 residues. CDR3 DNA sequence: TGCAGTGCTGGACACCTGACTAACTATGGCTACACCTTC. Its protein product is CSAGHLTNYGYTF.

This clonotype has more than one count but fewer than ten. The rearrangement uses TRBV6-2 or TRBV6-3 and TRBJ2-3; tentative D call: TRBD1 (6 bases). The V gene's germline CDR1 is MNHEY and CDR2 SVGEGT. Trimming stripped 4 bases from V and 4 bases from J, with 9 bases between. CDR3 length: 13 amino acids. CDR3 sequence reads: CASSSRGADTQYF. The CDR3 DNA is TGTGCCAGCAGTTCCAGGGGCGCAGATACGCAGTATTTT.

V and J are TRBV3-1 and TRBJ2-1; 9 bases agree with TRBD2. With 4 bases clipped from V and 9 bases from J, the junction kept 10 bases outside the gene matches. The germline gives CDR1 LGHDT, CDR2 YNNKEL (reference sequence). The CDR3 contains 15 residues. CDR3 DNA sequence: TGTGCCAGCAGCCTCCCGGGACTAGCCCCTTTTGAGCAGTTCTTC. This gives the protein CASSLPGLAPFEQFF.

V and J are TRBV11-2 and TRBJ2-5; the match to TRBD2 covers 9 bases. Germline CDR1 SGHAT, CDR2 FQNNGV. V gave up 4 bases and J gave up 4 bases; unmatched junction bases: 7. CDR3 length: 15 amino acids. Here the CDR3 DNA reads TGTGCCAGCAGCTCTAGCGGGGTGAGAGGAGAGACCCAGTACTTC. This codes for CASSSSGVRGETQYF.

This clonotype was observed a handful of times. The V gene is TRBV6-1, the J gene TRBJ2-1; 13 nucleotides match TRBD2. CDR3 size: 13 residues. Per germline, CDR1 MNHNS and CDR2 SASEGT. The V and J ends lost 6 bases and 12 bases, in that order; junction bases with no gene match: 5. CDR3 sequence reads: CASRPTSGGGQFF. The DNA of the CDR3 is TGTGCCAGCAGGCCCACTAGCGGGGGGGGGCAGTTCTTC.

This clonotype was observed a few times. This chain uses TRBV4-3 with TRBJ2-2; D perhaps matches TRBD1 (5 bases). Germline loops: CDR1 LGHNA, CDR2 YSLEER. The V and J ends lost 2 bases and 6 bases respectively, with 7 bases between them. The CDR3 is 13 residues long. The CDR3 DNA reads as TGCGCCAGCAGCCAATCAGGGTCCGGGGAGCTGTTTTTT. This translates into CASSQSGSGELFF.

The V gene is TRBV4-1, the J gene TRBJ2-7; possibly TRBD1 or TRBD2 for D (6 bases each). Trimming pared 1 base from V and 2 bases from J, leaving 9 bases between. The V gene's germline CDR1 is MGHRA and CDR2 YSYEKL. CDR3 length equals 14 residues. The CDR3 DNA is TGCGCCAGCAGCCAAGCGGGGGCTGCCTACGAGCAGTACGTC. It specifies CASSQAGAAYEQYV.

This clonotype showed up just a few times. The rearrangement joins TRBV7-9 to TRBJ2-7; no clear D. Trimming cost V 5 bases and J 4 bases, with 15 bases left between them. The CDR3 loop spans 14 amino acids. The germline CDR1 and CDR2 sequences are SEHNR and FQNEAQ (reference sequence). CDR3 in amino acids: CASSHPDGRYEQYF. CDR3 nucleotide sequence: TGTGCCAGCAGCCACCCTGACGGGCGGTACGAGCAGTACTTC.

This clonotype is a singleton in its sample. A clone one base away is much larger, so this may be a read error. This chain connects TRBV7-2 to TRBJ2-2; D ambiguous. This CDR3 is 14 amino acids long. Per germline, CDR1 SGHTA and CDR2 FQGNSA. Written as DNA, the CDR3 is TGTGCCAACAGCTTAGTTTCCACACCCGGGGAGCTGTTTTTT. Amino acids: CANSLVSTPGELFF.

This chain joins TRBV19 and TRBJ2-7; TRBD1 matches at 10 bases. CDR1 and CDR2 from the germline V gene are LNHDA and SQIVND (reference sequence). This CDR3 contains 14 residues. Trimming at V came to 3 bases and at J to 3 bases, leaving 2 bases not matched to a gene. In DNA, the CDR3 is TGTGCCAGTAGTATCGGGACAGGGGACTACGAGCAGTACGTC. The encoded protein is CASSIGTGDYEQYV.

This clonotype appeared many times. The V and J genes are TRBV7-2 and TRBJ1-4, with D unresolved. The CDR3 spans 15 residues. Germline V gene data show CDR1 as SGHTA and CDR2 as FQGNSA. Trimming cost V 2 bases and J 3 bases, with 10 bases left between them. CDR3 residues: CASSLNRVANEKLFF. DNA of the CDR3: TGTGCCAGCAGCTTAAACCGGGTCGCTAATGAAAAACTGTTTTTT. Complete variable domain (other parts from reference TRBV7-2 and TRBJ1-4): GAGVSQSPSNKVTEKGKDVELRCDPISGHTALYWYRQSLGQGLEFLIYFQGNSAPDKSGLPSDRFSAERTGGSVSTLTIQRTQQEDSAVYLCASSLNRVANEKLFFGSGTQLSVL.

The chain combines TRBV27 with TRBJ2-1, with D possibly matching TRBD2 (6 bases). Germline assignment: CDR1 MNHEY and CDR2 SMNVEV (reference sequence). Trimming took 8 bases from V and 8 from J, leaving 13 bases between them. This CDR3 region has 12 residues. The CDR3 region is CASGSSGYEQFF. CDR3 bases: TGTGCCAGCGGGTCAAGCGGGTATGAGCAGTTCTTC.

The CDR3 nucleotides are TGTGCCAGTAGTGGATTAGACGGGTACAATGAGCAGTTCTTC. It is translated as CASSGLDGYNEQFF. This chain joins TRBV19 and TRBJ2-1; no clear D. Trimming pared 5 bases from V and 4 bases from J, leaving 12 bases between. Germline-derived CDR1 and CDR2 are LNHDA and SQIVND (reference sequence). The CDR3 totals 14 residues.